The 30 T cell receptor beta chains below all came from one sample that was sequenced in a study of blood T cell repertoires in COVID-19. Data came from immunoSEQ multiplex PCR; TCRdb stores just in-frame clones and leaves some out. The profile shows fewer than 250,000 clones, 65% to 85% of them singletons. The specimen sequenced was peripheral blood. These receptor sequences come from a human donor in a cohort sampled during active COVID-19.

Written as DNA, the CDR3 is TGTGCCAGCAGCCCGATTAGAGCTGGTGAGCAGTTCTTC. Translation: CASSPIRAGEQFF. This chain joins TRBV11-2 and TRBJ2-1; D is undetermined. There are 13 residues in the CDR3. CDR1 and CDR2 from the germline V gene are SGHAT and FQNNGV. The ends were cut back, 5 bases at V and 9 bases at J, with 14 bases in the middle.

The chain recombines TRBV6-6 with TRBJ2-3, with 9 positions matching TRBD2. Trimming removed 6 bases from V and 0 bases from J; junction bases left unmatched: 4. The V gene's germline CDR1 is MNHNY and CDR2 SVGAGI (reference sequence). The CDR3 is 15 residues long. The CDR3, as DNA: TGTGCCAGCAGGGTAGCGGGGGTAAGCACAGATACGCAGTATTTT. Its protein is CASRVAGVSTDTQYF.

This clone was observed a handful of times. The chain employs TRBV10-3 and TRBJ2-1, with 11 bases that match TRBD1. Per germline, CDR1 ENHRY and CDR2 SYGVKD. The V gene end was trimmed by 6 bases and the J gene end by 7 bases; junction bases not matched to a gene: 17. This CDR3 is built from 18 residues. DNA of the CDR3: TGTGCCATCAGCCTAATAAAGACCGGGACAGGGGGTGGAAATGAGCAGTTCTTC. This gives the protein CAISLIKTGTGGGNEQFF.

The chain has TRBV2 and TRBJ1-1, with 7 bases lining up with TRBD1. CDR1 is SNHLY and CDR2 is FYNNEI in the germline V gene. CDR3 size: 18 residues. The V gene end was trimmed by 0 bases and the J gene end by 3 bases; junction bases not matched to a gene: 13. In DNA form, the CDR3 reads TGTGCCAGCAGTGAAGCGCTTTCGAGACAGGGAAGTGACACTGAAGCTTTCTTT. It translates to CASSEALSRQGSDTEAFF.

This clone was observed at least ten times. Compared with germline, one end of the junction differs, possibly owing to a read error. The chain couples TRBV5-8 to TRBJ1-2; 7 bases map to TRBD1. Germline lookup yields CDR1 SGHTS and CDR2 YDEGEE. The CDR3 is made up of 14 amino acids. The CDR3 here is CASSLGQGGYGYTF. CDR3 nucleotides: TGTGCCAGCAGTTTGGGTCAGGGGGGATATGGCTACACCTTC.

This chain uses TRBV6-6 with TRBJ2-1; D possibly corresponds to TRBD1 (5 bases). The germline gives CDR1 MNHNY, CDR2 SVGAGI (reference sequence). The CDR3 is 13 amino acids. V was cut by 5 bases and J by 4 bases, with 9 bases left in between. Here the CDR3 reads CASSDSIYNEQFF. The CDR3, as DNA: TGTGCCAGCAGTGACAGTATTTACAATGAGCAGTTCTTC.

V is TRBV6-5 and J is TRBJ2-1; maybe TRBD2 (6 bases). CDR1 and CDR2 from the germline V gene are MNHEY and SVGAGI. V lost 3 bases and J 9 bases, leaving 18 bases between the germline ends. This CDR3 comprises 15 residues. The chain's CDR3 is CASSYGDSLGSEQFF. The CDR3 DNA sequence: TGTGCCAGCAGTTATGGGGACTCCCTTGGGAGTGAGCAGTTCTTC.

The rearrangement uses TRBV4-2 and TRBJ2-7, with 10 bases fitting TRBD1. The junction had 6 bases not matched to a gene; V was cut back by 3 bases and J by 1 base. Germline-derived CDR1 and CDR2 are LGHNA and YNFKEQ. The CDR3 runs 16 residues. The CDR3 is CASSQERTGGSYEQYF. In DNA form, the CDR3 reads TGTGCCAGCAGCCAGGAAAGGACAGGGGGGTCCTACGAGCAGTACTTC.

V is TRBV19 and J is TRBJ1-1; 10 bases line up with TRBD1. Germline V gene lookup returns CDR1 LNHDA and CDR2 SQIVND (reference sequence). V was pared by 5 bases and J by 5 bases, with 2 bases of the junction left unmatched. The CDR3 has 13 residues. CDR3 DNA: TGTGCCAGTAGTGACAGGGGGCGGACTGAAGCTTTCTTT. Translating it yields CASSDRGRTEAFF.

V is TRBV4-2 and J is TRBJ1-1; the D is unclear. Deletions cut 3 bases from V and 2 bases from J, with 4 bases between. Germline V gene lookup returns CDR1 LGHNA and CDR2 YNFKEQ. CDR3 size: 12 residues. The CDR3: CASSQANTEAFF. CDR3 coding DNA: TGTGCCAGCAGCCAGGCCAACACTGAAGCTTTCTTT.

The chain joins TRBV15 to TRBJ2-1; perhaps TRBD2 as D (5 bases). The V end lost 1 base, the J end lost 6 bases, and 10 bases lay between the germline ends. Per germline, CDR1 LNHNV and CDR2 YYDKDF (reference sequence). The CDR3 is made up of 14 amino acids. The CDR3 is CATSRGAEINEQFF. CDR3 nucleotide sequence: TGTGCCACCAGCAGAGGAGCGGAGATCAATGAGCAGTTCTTC.

CDR3 protein: CASRPGSNEKLFF. CDR3 sequence (DNA): TGTGCCAGCCGGCCGGGGTCTAATGAAAAACTGTTTTTT. The V and J genes are TRBV28 and TRBJ1-4; no clear D gene. Trimming pared 8 bases from V and 3 bases from J, leaving 10 bases between. The CDR3 covers 13 residues. CDR1 is MDHEN, CDR2 SYDVKM, per germline.

As DNA, the CDR3 is TGTGCCAGCAGCCAAGAGGTTACAACAGATACGCAGTATTTT. It yields the protein CASSQEVTTDTQYF. The genes are TRBV14 and TRBJ2-3; the D is unclear. V shed 0 bases and J shed 3 bases, with 7 bases lying between them. CDR1 SGHDN and CDR2 FVKESK come from the germline V gene. The CDR3 runs 14 residues.

The chain combines TRBV5-5 with TRBJ2-7; 7 bases are a match to TRBD1. Trimming at V came to 4 bases and at J to 1 base, leaving 5 bases not matched to a gene. The germline gives CDR1 SGHKS, CDR2 YYEKEE (reference sequence). The CDR3 length is 14 residues. CDR3 residues: CASSRTGESYEQYF. In DNA form, the CDR3 reads TGTGCCAGCAGCCGAACAGGGGAATCCTACGAGCAGTACTTC.

The J gene is TRBJ2-3, the V gene TRBV4-2; 9 nucleotides align to TRBD2. The V segment lost 11 bases and the J segment 5 bases; nucleotides outside the gene matches: 20. The length of the CDR3 is 17 residues. Germline loops: CDR1 LGHNA, CDR2 YNFKEQ. CDR3 bases: TGTGCCGCGGGAGGGGGCACCGACTCCTCCTCTGGAGATACGCAGTATTTT. Residues: CAAGGGTDSSSGDTQYF.

This chain uses TRBV6-2 or TRBV6-3 with TRBJ1-6; D uncertain. Germline CDR1 MNHEY, CDR2 SVGEGT. Deletions cut 4 bases from V and 7 bases from J, with 11 bases between. The CDR3 loop spans 14 amino acids. The CDR3 loop reads CASSLTGENSPLHF. The CDR3 coding sequence is TGTGCCAGCAGTTTGACGGGAGAGAATTCACCCCTCCACTTT.

The gene calls are TRBV30 and TRBJ1-5; 9 positions agree with TRBD1. V shed 2 bases and J 5 bases; nucleotides not matched to a gene: 13. Germline V CDR1 and CDR2: GTSNPN, SVGIG (reference sequence). The CDR3 sequence is 17 residues long. CDR3 bases: TGTGCCTGGAGTCCCGGGACAGGGATTTTGTCGGATCAGCCCCAGCATTTT. This sequence encodes CAWSPGTGILSDQPQHF.

This clone turned up a few times. The chain links TRBV9 to TRBJ1-1; D uncertain. Looked up from germline, CDR1 is SGDLS and CDR2 is YYNGEE. CDR3 length: 15 amino acids. Trimming removed 0 bases at V and 1 base at J, with 10 bases between. CDR3 DNA: TGTGCCAGCAGCGTAGACAGCCACGGGAACACTGAAGCTTTCTTT. Protein: CASSVDSHGNTEAFF. The full variable domain, with the rest looked up from reference TRBV9 and TRBJ1-1, is DSGVTQTPKHLITATGQRVTLRCSPRSGDLSVYWYQQSLDQGLQFLIQYYNGEERAKGNILERFSAQQFPDLHSELNLSSLELGDSALYFCASSVDSHGNTEAFFGQGTRLTVV.

In its sample, this clone was seen a few times. The chain couples TRBV5-3 to TRBJ2-5, with a possible D match to TRBD2 (5 bases). TRBV5-3 is an open reading frame, and its role is uncertain. The V end was cut by 1 base, the J end by 1 base, with 14 bases between. The CDR3 extends over 16 amino acids. In DNA form, the CDR3 reads TGTGCCAGAAGCTTGATCTGCAGAGGGTCCCAAGAGACCCAGTACTTC. This gives the protein CARSLICRGSQETQYF.

V gene TRBV28 combines with J gene TRBJ1-1; the D is unclear. Per germline, CDR1 MDHEN and CDR2 SYDVKM. The CDR3 runs 12 residues. Trimming took off 6 bases at V and 5 bases at J, with 10 bases between the two ends. The CDR3 DNA reads as TGTGCCAGCAGCCAACAGCAGACTGAAGCTTTCTTT. Protein: CASSQQQTEAFF.

The chain joins TRBV6-6 to TRBJ1-3; D may be TRBD1 (5 bases). Germline V CDR1 and CDR2: MNHNY, SVGAGI (reference sequence). There are 16 residues in the CDR3. V was pared by 2 bases and J by 1 base, with 12 bases between. CDR3 sequence: CASSYPTGVSGNTIYF. The DNA for the CDR3 is TGTGCCAGCAGTTACCCGACGGGGGTTTCTGGAAACACCATATATTTT.

The V call is TRBV15, the J call TRBJ1-3; D remains ambiguous. The CDR3 consists of 14 residues. Trimming took off 0 bases at V and 0 bases at J, with 3 bases between the two ends. Germline-derived CDR1 and CDR2 are LNHNV and YYDKDF (reference sequence). The DNA of the CDR3 is TGTGCCACCAGCAGAGACATCTCTGGAAACACCATATATTTT. Its protein product is CATSRDISGNTIYF. The whole variable domain, remainder taken from reference TRBV15 and TRBJ1-3, is DAMVIQNPRYQVTQFGKPVTLSCSQTLNHNVMYWYQQKSSQAPKLLFHYYDKDFNNEADTPDNFQSRRPNTSFCFLDIRSPGLGDTAMYLCATSRDISGNTIYFGEGSWLTVV.

The rearrangement uses TRBV13 and TRBJ1-2; 8 bases map to TRBD1. CDR3 length: 14 residues. Losses at the gene ends were 5 bases for V and 4 bases for J; bases not matched to a gene: 6. Germline V gene data show CDR1 as PRHDT and CDR2 as FYEKMQ (reference sequence). The CDR3 spells CASSPGGLIYGYTF. In nucleotides, the CDR3 is TGTGCCAGCAGCCCAGGGGGCCTGATCTATGGCTACACCTTC.

This chain joins TRBV5-5 and TRBJ1-2; D is ambiguous. V was shortened by 2 bases and J by 7 bases, with 12 bases between the two germline ends. The CDR3 is 13 residues long. Germline loops: CDR1 SGHKS, CDR2 YYEKEE (reference sequence). In DNA form, the CDR3 reads TGTGCCAGCAGCTTAGACGGAGGTCCTGGCTACACCTTC. Residues: CASSLDGGPGYTF.

This clone showed up just a few times. Written as DNA, the CDR3 is TGTGCCAGCAGTGAAGACGGTAGTAATCAGCCCCAGCATTTT. Its translation: CASSEDGSNQPQHF. The chain links TRBV6-1 to TRBJ1-5; D not certain. V lost 1 base and J 4 bases, leaving 8 bases between the germline ends. The CDR3 length is 14 residues. CDR1 and CDR2 (germline): MNHNS, SASEGT.

Written as DNA, the CDR3 is TGTGCCAGCAGCCAAGATCGGACGGGAAGGTATGGCTACACCTTC. Translation: CASSQDRTGRYGYTF. The chain has TRBV3-1 (or the pseudogene TRBV3-2) and TRBJ1-2; D gene uncertain. Trimming removed 0 bases from V and 5 bases from J, with 13 bases in between. The germline V gene encodes CDR1 LGHDT and CDR2 YNNKEL (reference sequence). The CDR3 has 15 amino acids.

With respect to this clone: The germline gene is not matched at one end of the junction; a read error may be the cause. The chain links TRBV6-5 to TRBJ2-7; 7 positions match TRBD1. Per germline, CDR1 MNHEY and CDR2 SVGAGI. CDR3 size: 13 residues. CDR3 nucleotides: TGTGCCAGCAGTTACGTTGTTTTAGGGGGCTCTTCCTTC. This encodes CASSYVVLGGSSF.

V and J are TRBV27 and TRBJ2-1; 10 bases map to TRBD1. The V gene's germline CDR1 is MNHEY and CDR2 SMNVEV (reference sequence). V trimming: 4 bases; J trimming: 8 bases; junction bases outside the gene matches: 14. The CDR3 consists of 17 residues. The CDR3: CASSSIPGQGTTDEQFF. The CDR3 DNA reads TGTGCCAGCAGTTCAATACCGGGACAGGGGACTACTGATGAGCAGTTCTTC.

The chain recombines TRBV12-5 with TRBJ1-6; 9 positions agree with TRBD1. V lost 0 bases to trimming and J lost 10 bases; unmatched junction nucleotides: 7. CDR3 length equals 16 residues. The germline CDR1 and CDR2 sequences are LGHNT and FRNRAP. CDR3 nucleotide sequence: TGTGCTAGTGGTTTGGTCCTCGGGACAGGGCTCTCACCCCTCCACTTT. Translated: CASGLVLGTGLSPLHF.

This chain links TRBV28 with TRBJ1-2, with D perhaps TRBD1 (5 bases). Germline V lookup: CDR1 MDHEN, CDR2 SYDVKM. This CDR3 region has 13 residues. V was cut by 2 bases and J by 7 bases, with 11 bases left in between. In DNA form, the CDR3 reads TGTGCCAGCAGTTTACCAGGGCCCTCTGGCTACACCTTC. It encodes CASSLPGPSGYTF.